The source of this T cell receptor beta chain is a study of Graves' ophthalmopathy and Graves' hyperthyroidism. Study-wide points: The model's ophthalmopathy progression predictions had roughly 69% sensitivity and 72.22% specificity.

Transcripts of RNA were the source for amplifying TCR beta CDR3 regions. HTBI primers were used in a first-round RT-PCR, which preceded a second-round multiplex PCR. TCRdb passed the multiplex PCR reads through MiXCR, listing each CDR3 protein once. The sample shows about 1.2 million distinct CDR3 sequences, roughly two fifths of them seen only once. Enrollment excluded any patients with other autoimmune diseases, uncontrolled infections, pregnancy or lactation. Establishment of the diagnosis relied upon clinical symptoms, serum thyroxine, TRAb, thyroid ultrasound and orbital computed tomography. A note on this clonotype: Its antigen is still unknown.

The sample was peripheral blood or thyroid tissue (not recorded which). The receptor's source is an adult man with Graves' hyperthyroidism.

The DNA for the CDR3 is TGTGCCACCAGCAGGGGAGGGCAGTTTGGAGATACGCAGTATTTT. This encodes CATSRGGQFGDTQYF. The chain recombines TRBV15 with TRBJ2-3; 7 nucleotides agree with TRBD2. The junction had 8 bases not matched to a gene; V was cut back by 3 bases and J by 5 bases. The CDR3 consists of 15 residues. Germline V gene data show CDR1 as LNHNV and CDR2 as YYDKDF (reference sequence).